This TCR beta chain was identified during a study of shared clonotypes between healthy human individuals. Broader study findings: Although depth was large, rarefaction showed that sequencing of the sorted subsets was incomplete. Compared with clonotypes that all four donors shared, non-shared clonotypes had lower generation probabilities.

This clone occurred a few times. Antigen specificity is unknown. TCRdb's table, derived via immunoSEQ multiplex PCR, lists solely in-frame clones and lacks some. Here the sample spans approximately 320,000 clones, around two thirds being singletons. V was cut by 4 bases and J by 4 bases, with 10 bases left in between. The CDR3 has 13 amino acids. Germline V gene lookup returns CDR1 SQVTM and CDR2 ANQGSEA. Researchers partitioned CD4+ cells into CD45RA+ naive and CD45RA-negative memory subsets. Sequenced material: memory CD4+ T cells sorted from blood. Subset noted: CD45RA-negative fraction. The TCR comes from a man aged 25 to 40 in good health. The chain joins TRBV29-1 to TRBJ1-4; D gene unclear. The CDR3 loop is CSVVTQNNEKLFF. The CDR3 DNA reads as TGCAGCGTTGTAACGCAGAATAATGAAAAACTGTTTTTT.